The 26 T cell receptor beta chains presented below share a single source sample, sequenced in a study of CD8+ T cells in alopecia areata. RNA extraction and reverse transcription yielded cDNA as sequencing template. Produced via immunoSEQ multiplex PCR; TCRdb's table is partial and in-frame only. The profile covers approximately 150,000 clones, with 40% to 50% appearing a single time and approximately 7% taken by the ten largest. The sample taken for sequencing was CD4+ T cells sorted from blood. The receptor source for this set is a human donor with alopecia areata.

The chain has TRBV30 and TRBJ2-2; D is ambiguous. Germline V gene lookup returns CDR1 GTSNPN and CDR2 SVGIG (reference sequence). V dropped 6 bases and J dropped 4 bases, with 15 bases sitting between them. The CDR3 has 14 amino acids. DNA of the CDR3: TGTGCCTGCTCTGACGGCAGACGCACCGGGGAGCTGTTTTTT. It codes for CACSDGRRTGELFF.

The V gene is TRBV6-5, the J gene TRBJ1-5; D perhaps matches TRBD1 (5 bases). Germline loops: CDR1 MNHEY, CDR2 SVGAGI. Trimming removed 2 bases at V and 2 bases at J, with 7 bases between. The CDR3 totals 14 residues. DNA of the CDR3: TGTGCCAGCAGTTACGGGGGTGGCAATCAGCCCCAGCATTTT. It encodes CASSYGGGNQPQHF.

This sequence joins TRBV29-1 and TRBJ2-1; D may be TRBD1 or TRBD2 (7 bases each). This CDR3 has 15 amino acids. The germline CDR1 and CDR2 sequences are SQVTM and ANQGSEA. Trimming took 7 bases from V and 5 from J, leaving 21 bases between them. The CDR3 DNA is TGCAGCGCACAAGGGTCGACAGGGAGGGACAATGAGCAGTTCTTC. The encoded protein is CSAQGSTGRDNEQFF.

J is TRBJ2-1 and V is TRBV10-3; possible D gene TRBD2, 6 bases. The CDR3 loop spans 14 amino acids. The germline gives CDR1 ENHRY, CDR2 SYGVKD. V lost 3 bases to trimming and J lost 4 bases, with 10 bases between them. This chain's CDR3 is CAISDLAGYNEQFF. CDR3 sequence (DNA): TGTGCCATCAGTGATCTGGCGGGATACAATGAGCAGTTCTTC.

This clone was counted only a few times. The gene calls are TRBV4-1 and TRBJ1-5; 10 bases are shared with TRBD1. Germline CDR1 MGHRA, CDR2 YSYEKL. CDR3 length: 16 residues. Trimming removed 0 bases from V and 2 bases from J; junction bases left unmatched: 1. CDR3 in amino acids: CASSQEGQGGNQPQHF. The DNA for the CDR3 is TGCGCCAGCAGCCAAGAAGGACAGGGGGGCAATCAGCCCCAGCATTTT.

This chain uses TRBV5-1 with TRBJ2-5, with 12 bases lining up with TRBD1. The germline gives CDR1 SGHRS, CDR2 YFSETQ. The CDR3 is 16 amino acids. Trimming cost V 1 base and J 4 bases; bases outside gene matches: 5. As DNA, the CDR3 is TGCGCCAGCAGCTTGCCAGGGACAGGGGGCAGAGAGACCCAGTACTTC. Translating it yields CASSLPGTGGRETQYF.

This clone was counted between two and nine times. The V gene is TRBV5-1, the J gene TRBJ2-7; D is perhaps TRBD2 (5 bases). Germline CDR1 SGHRS, CDR2 YFSETQ. This CDR3 spans 13 amino acids. The V and J ends lost 5 bases and 2 bases respectively, with 11 bases between them. The CDR3 spells CASSSLGAYEQYF. CDR3 bases: TGCGCCAGCAGTTCACTGGGAGCCTACGAGCAGTACTTC.

The V and J genes are TRBV28 and TRBJ1-1, with TRBD1 as a possible D gene (6 bases). The CDR3 is 14 residues long. Looked up from germline, CDR1 is MDHEN and CDR2 is SYDVKM. The V end lost 4 bases, the J end lost 8 bases, and 17 bases lay between the germline ends. The CDR3 nucleotides read TGTGCCAGCAGTTCCCTTATACCAACAGGGGAAGCTTTCTTT. It codes for CASSSLIPTGEAFF.

This clone turned up a few times. This chain connects TRBV29-1 to TRBJ2-2; the D call may be TRBD1 or TRBD2 (6 bases each). CDR3 length equals 13 residues. CDR1 is SQVTM and CDR2 is ANQGSEA in the germline V gene. V shed 7 bases and J shed 7 bases, with 16 bases lying between them. CDR3: CSALRGVGGELFF. The DNA for the CDR3 is TGCAGCGCGCTTAGGGGGGTCGGCGGGGAGCTGTTTTTT.

In its sample, this clone was seen a few times. The chain links TRBV6-5 to TRBJ2-3; D gene unclear. The V end was cut by 8 bases, the J end by 4 bases, with 10 bases between. The CDR3 sequence is 12 residues long. Germline V gene lookup returns CDR1 MNHEY and CDR2 SVGAGI. CDR3 DNA sequence: TGTGCCAGCGGCTTCCTTGCAGATACGCAGTATTTT. It yields the protein CASGFLADTQYF.

This sequence joins TRBV6-1 and TRBJ2-1; D might be TRBD1 or TRBD2, each matching 5 bases. In germline, CDR1 is MNHNS, CDR2 SASEGT. This CDR3 is built from 15 residues. Trimming shortened V by 1 base and J by 8 bases, and 15 bases separated the two germline ends. The CDR3 bases are TGTGCCAGCAGTGAAGTAAGGGACCGATATGATGAGCAGTTCTTC. Amino acids: CASSEVRDRYDEQFF.

The chain is built from TRBV27 and TRBJ2-7; TRBD1 aligns across 7 bases. V lost 4 bases to trimming and J lost 10 bases; unmatched junction nucleotides: 22. Germline CDR1 is MNHEY and CDR2 is SMNVEV (reference sequence). The CDR3 has 17 residues. CDR3 DNA: TGTGCCAGCAGTTCCGCGCAGGGGGTCTGGAAATCTGGCGAACAGTACTTC. It translates to CASSSAQGVWKSGEQYF.

There are a few counts of this clone. The CDR3, as DNA: TGCAGCGCAGCACAGGTCGGGTCATACGAGCAGTACTTC. The encoded protein is CSAAQVGSYEQYF. V gene TRBV29-1 combines with J gene TRBJ2-7; possibly TRBD1 for D (5 bases). V was pared by 7 bases and J by 4 bases, with 17 bases between. The CDR3 length is 13 residues. Per germline, CDR1 SQVTM and CDR2 ANQGSEA.

The chain carries TRBV27 and TRBJ2-7; D gene unclear. Germline lookup yields CDR1 MNHEY and CDR2 SMNVEV (reference sequence). Trimming took 8 bases from V and 0 from J, leaving 11 bases between them. The CDR3 totals 13 residues. The DNA of the CDR3 is TGTGCCAGCCACGACCCGAACTCCTACGAGCAGTACTTC. Translation: CASHDPNSYEQYF.

This chain links TRBV9 with TRBJ2-7, with D possibly matching TRBD1 (6 bases). CDR1 and CDR2 from the germline V gene are SGDLS and YYNGEE. The V and J ends lost 0 bases and 0 bases respectively, with 13 bases between them. The CDR3 is 16 amino acids. The CDR3 nucleotides read TGTGCCAGCAGCGTAGGTCTAGGACAGACCTCCTACGAGCAGTACTTC. It yields the protein CASSVGLGQTSYEQYF.

The chain carries TRBV11-2 and TRBJ2-7; 8 bases fit TRBD2. The trim removed 7 bases at V and 1 base at J, leaving 12 bases unmatched. CDR3 size: 16 residues. Germline CDR1 and CDR2: SGHAT and FQNNGV. The CDR3 region has the DNA TGTGCCAGCACCCTCAGGGGAGCGGGAGTGTCCTACGAGCAGTACTTC. Translation gives CASTLRGAGVSYEQYF.

V and J are TRBV6-6 and TRBJ2-1, with 8 bases matching TRBD2. V was pared by 6 bases and J by 2 bases, with 3 bases of the junction left unmatched. This CDR3 comprises 14 residues. The germline V gene encodes CDR1 MNHNY and CDR2 SVGAGI (reference sequence). The CDR3 bases are TGTGCCAGCAGGGGACTAGTCGCCTACAATGAGCAGTTCTTC. Translated, it gives CASRGLVAYNEQFF.

V and J are TRBV6-5 and TRBJ2-1; 11 bases map to TRBD2. This CDR3 has 16 residues. With V trimmed by 0 bases and J by 6 bases, 4 bases remained unmatched. Looked up from germline, CDR1 is MNHEY and CDR2 is SVGAGI. This CDR3 is CASSYSLAGGLNEQFF. The CDR3 DNA is TGTGCCAGCAGTTACTCATTAGCGGGGGGGCTCAATGAGCAGTTCTTC.

In this sample, this clone turned up a few times. The chain is built from TRBV6-1 and TRBJ2-7; the D is unclear. V was clipped by 4 bases and J by 3 bases, with 10 bases between them. The CDR3 covers 13 residues. CDR1 and CDR2 from the germline V gene are MNHNS and SASEGT. The chain's CDR3 is CASSVEADYEQYF. The DNA for the CDR3 is TGTGCCAGCAGTGTCGAGGCAGACTACGAGCAGTACTTC.

Comment on this clone: Other DNA sequences from this sample encode an identical CDR3 as well. In DNA, the CDR3 is TGTGCCAGCTCACCAGACAGTCAAGAGACCCAGTACTTC. Amino acid sequence: CASSPDSQETQYF. The J gene is TRBJ2-5, the V gene TRBV18, with TRBD1 as a possible D gene (5 bases). Trimming took 2 bases from V and 2 from J, leaving 6 bases between them. Germline loops: CDR1 KGHSH, CDR2 LQKENI. CDR3 size: 13 residues.

The CDR3 bases are TGTGCCACCAGCAGAGATATAGGAGGGTACAATGAGCAGTTCTTC. Translated: CATSRDIGGYNEQFF. V usage is TRBV15 and J usage is TRBJ2-1; D is possibly TRBD2 (6 bases). The germline V gene encodes CDR1 LNHNV and CDR2 YYDKDF (reference sequence). V shed 0 bases and J shed 4 bases, with 10 bases lying between them. This CDR3 is 15 amino acids long.

The V and J genes are TRBV9 and TRBJ2-1; the D is unclear. V was trimmed by 0 bases and J by 4 bases, leaving 8 bases between them. Germline CDR1 is SGDLS and CDR2 is YYNGEE. The CDR3 has 14 residues. CDR3 sequence (DNA): TGTGCCAGCAGCGTAGCTGTCACTTACAATGAGCAGTTCTTC. Protein: CASSVAVTYNEQFF.

V is TRBV5-4 and J is TRBJ2-1; 11 bases agree with TRBD1. Germline V gene lookup returns CDR1 SGHNT and CDR2 YYREEE (reference sequence). The CDR3 runs 15 residues. V shed 2 bases and J 7 bases; nucleotides not matched to a gene: 5. The CDR3: CASSFPGQGANEQFF. CDR3 sequence (DNA): TGTGCCAGCAGCTTTCCCGGACAGGGGGCTAATGAGCAGTTCTTC.

This clone was seen more than once but under ten times. The rearrangement uses TRBV29-1 and TRBJ2-7; TRBD1 matches at 9 bases. CDR1 and CDR2 (germline): SQVTM, ANQGSEA. The CDR3 loop spans 11 amino acids. The junction had 3 bases not matched to a gene; V was cut back by 7 bases and J by 5 bases. The CDR3 DNA reads as TGCAGCGCGGGACAGGGTGACGAGCAGTACTTC. Translated, it gives CSAGQGDEQYF.

The chain is built from TRBV6-6 and TRBJ2-1; the D is unclear. This CDR3 region has 12 residues. Germline V gene lookup returns CDR1 MNHNY and CDR2 SVGAGI (reference sequence). Trimming cost V 5 bases and J 8 bases, with 10 bases left between them. CDR3 coding DNA: TGTGCCAGCAGTCAAGGCCCGTATGAGCAGTTCTTC. Its protein product is CASSQGPYEQFF.

V gene TRBV5-1 combines with J gene TRBJ2-7; D is tentatively TRBD1 or TRBD2 (5 bases each). Per germline, CDR1 SGHRS and CDR2 YFSETQ. The CDR3 totals 13 residues. Trimming took 4 bases from V and 0 from J, leaving 8 bases between them. The CDR3 region has the DNA TGCGCCAGCAGCAGGGACGACTCCTACGAGCAGTACTTC. Amino acid sequence: CASSRDDSYEQYF. The full variable domain, rest sourced from reference TRBV5-1 and TRBJ2-7, is KAGVTQTPRYLIKTRGQQVTLSCSPISGHRSVSWYQQTPGQGLQFLFEYFSETQRNKGNFPGRFSGRQFSNSRSEMNVSTLELGDSALYLCASSRDDSYEQYFGPGTRLTVT.